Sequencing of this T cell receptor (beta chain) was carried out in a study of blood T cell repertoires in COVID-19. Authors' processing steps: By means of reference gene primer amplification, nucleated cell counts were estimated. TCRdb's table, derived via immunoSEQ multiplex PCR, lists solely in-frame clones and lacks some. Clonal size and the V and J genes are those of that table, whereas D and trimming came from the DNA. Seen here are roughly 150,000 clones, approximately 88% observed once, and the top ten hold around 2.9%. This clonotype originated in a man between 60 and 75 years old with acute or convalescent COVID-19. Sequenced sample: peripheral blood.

CDR3 protein: CASSLAGGWDTQYF. The CDR3 bases are TGTGCCAGCAGCTTAGCGGGGGGGTGGGATACGCAGTATTTT. The chain employs TRBV11-2 and TRBJ2-3, with 8 nucleotides matching TRBD2. Unmatched junction bases numbered 3, after V lost 1 base and J lost 6 bases. Germline assignment: CDR1 SGHAT and CDR2 FQNNGV. This CDR3 spans 14 amino acids.